The 9 T cell receptor beta chains given below trace back to one sample, sequenced in a study of shared clonotypes between healthy human individuals (dated by TCRdb to about 2020). Library construction relied on the immunoSEQ multiplex PCR assay. Here the immuneACCESS table is served through TCRdb, limited to in-frame sequences with V and J called. Missing clones are a known gap in these copies; in checked studies unresolved V genes cover under half, and the rest lacks a known reason. This sample lists 1.5 million to 2.5 million clones; less than 95% were detected once. Clones ranked in the top ten supply less than 1.5% of the sample. CD8 naive samples were CD45RO-negative cells positively selected for CCR7, giving a CD45RA+CCR7+ population that excluded TemRA cells. Material for sequencing was naive CD8+ T cells sorted from blood. The label giving this sample's cell subset or site can be read as: CD45RA+CCR7+. The receptors were gathered from a man younger than 35 in good health.

The chain employs TRBV6-5 and TRBJ2-7, with D possibly TRBD1 on 6 matching bases. Germline assignment: CDR1 MNHEY and CDR2 SVGAGI. The CDR3 has 15 amino acids. The V and J ends lost 7 bases and 1 base respectively, with 17 bases between them. CDR3 coding DNA: TGTGCCAGCATTCGCCGGGACACCACTTCCTACGAGCAGTACTTC. It is translated as CASIRRDTTSYEQYF.

Comment on this clone: This CDR3 is also generated by other DNA sequences in the sample. The chain uses TRBV27 and TRBJ1-5; 9 bases match TRBD1. The V gene end was trimmed by 6 bases and the J gene end by 7 bases; junction bases not matched to a gene: 7. Germline CDR1 reads MNHEY; CDR2 reads SMNVEV (reference sequence). This CDR3 region has 14 residues. CDR3 DNA: TGTGCCAGCAGCCTACAGGGGGCCGGGCAGCCCCAGCATTTT. It is translated as CASSLQGAGQPQHF.

Remarks on this clone: The germline gene is not matched at one end of the junction; a read error may be the cause. The chain employs TRBV27 and TRBJ2-7; D unresolved. Germline assignment: CDR1 MNHEY and CDR2 SMNVEV (reference sequence). The CDR3 runs 13 residues. This CDR3 is CASGLTQAYEQYF. The CDR3, as DNA: TGTGCCAGCGGTTTGACACAAGCTTACGAGCAGTACTTC.

The chain recombines TRBV15 with TRBJ1-5; D might be TRBD1 (5 bases). The CDR3 is 15 residues long. The V end was cut by 1 base, the J end by 7 bases, with 14 bases between. The germline V gene encodes CDR1 LNHNV and CDR2 YYDKDF (reference sequence). The CDR3 DNA follows: TGTGCCACCAGCAGAGTAACAGGACTCGTACAGCCCCAGCATTTT. This translates into CATSRVTGLVQPQHF.

This clone came up once. The chain carries TRBV7-2 and TRBJ1-1, with 9 bases matching TRBD1. CDR1 and CDR2 (germline): SGHTA, FQGNSA. CDR3 length: 14 amino acids. The V and J ends lost 6 bases and 7 bases, in that order; junction bases with no gene match: 9. The CDR3 DNA sequence: TGTGCCAGCAGGCTAACAGGGGGCGACGGTGAAGCTTTCTTT. Encoded protein: CASRLTGGDGEAFF.

This clone showed up just once. The chain couples TRBV14 to TRBJ2-6; D call uncertain. With 3 bases removed from V and 4 bases from J, the gap between germline ends came to 4 bases. Germline V gives CDR1 SGHDN, CDR2 FVKESK. The CDR3 consists of 13 residues. The CDR3 nucleotides read TGTGCCAGCAGCCAGAGGGGGGCCAACGTCCTGACTTTC. Encoded protein: CASSQRGANVLTF.

The chain has TRBV5-5 and TRBJ2-7, with D hard to call. The CDR3 spans 13 residues. Between the trimmed V and J ends, which lost 0 bases and 4 bases, there was a span of 8 bases. Germline loops: CDR1 SGHKS, CDR2 YYEKEE (reference sequence). CDR3 nucleotide sequence: TGTGCCAGCAGCTTGGCAGAAGAATACGAGCAGTACTTC. Amino acids: CASSLAEEYEQYF.

The chain joins TRBV18 to TRBJ2-5; 7 nucleotides agree with TRBD1. The junction had 11 bases not matched to a gene; V was cut back by 6 bases and J by 4 bases. The germline CDR1 and CDR2 sequences are KGHSH and LQKENI. The CDR3 is 15 amino acids. The CDR3 bases are TGTGCCAGCTCCCCTAGAGGGGGCGAAGGAGAGACCCAGTACTTC. Translating it yields CASSPRGGEGETQYF.

The rearrangement links TRBV19 to TRBJ2-2, with 13 bases matching TRBD2. Germline V gives CDR1 LNHDA, CDR2 SQIVND (reference sequence). This CDR3 is built from 18 residues. V lost 5 bases and J lost 0; bases outside the gene matches: 6. In DNA, the CDR3 is TGTGCCAGTAGTCCCGGGACTAGCGGGAACGCGAACACCGGGGAGCTGTTTTTT. It translates to CASSPGTSGNANTGELFF.